A selection of T cell receptor beta chains follows, all from one sample in a study of T cell responses to AZD1222 COVID-19 vaccine. TCRdb keeps only in-frame clones here, not all; method: immunoSEQ multiplex PCR. The sample has approximately 100,000 clones, roughly 91% seen once. Source: peripheral blood, taken on day 0 of AZD1222 vaccination. The receptors derive from an adult in good health. CDR3s include the opening cysteine and the closing phenylalanine or tryptophan. A D gene is named only where the DNA matches it firmly. Rows give clone size only sometimes, using once, few, many, or a class for an expanded clone.

clone size,D gene,V gene,CDR3 length,J gene,CDR3 protein
-,TRBD2,TRBV3-1/TRBV3-2,17,TRBJ2-2,CASSQGGLADNTGELFF
-,-,TRBV5-1,15,TRBJ2-6,CASSFDSLRANVLTF
-,TRBD1,TRBV6-2/TRBV6-3,14,TRBJ1-2,CASSRGTANYGYTF
-,-,TRBV7-8,17,TRBJ1-5,CASSFTGSPIGNQPQHF
-,-,TRBV7-9,12,TRBJ2-2,CASSLDTGELFF
-,TRBD1,TRBV5-4,16,TRBJ1-1,CASSPYPGQGNTEAFF
-,-,TRBV3-1/TRBV3-2,13,TRBJ2-7,CAVRMASSYEQYF
few,TRBD1,TRBV30,13,TRBJ2-7,CAWSRGLSYEQYF
-,-,TRBV28,14,TRBJ2-1,CASSFAYLRNEQFF
-,TRBD1,TRBV10-3,15,TRBJ2-1,CAISKTGRVRGEQFF
-,-,TRBV7-7,14,TRBJ1-2,CASNKGEGRYGYTF
-,TRBD1,TRBV7-7,17,TRBJ2-2,CASSQLDQGARSGELFF
-,-,TRBV11-3,13,TRBJ2-7,CASSLDYDYEQYF
-,TRBD2,TRBV27,19,TRBJ2-3,CASSPIGLAGGYSTDTQYF
-,TRBD1,TRBV10-2,15,TRBJ2-7,CASTVDRGTSYEQYF
-,-,TRBV27,13,TRBJ1-1,CASSLRGSTEAFF
-,TRBD2,TRBV27,15,TRBJ2-3,CASSPRRGVTDTQYF
-,-,TRBV4-1,14,TRBJ1-3,CASSQVQGPNTIYF
-,-,TRBV27,15,TRBJ1-1,CASSLGWSLDTEAFF
-,TRBD1,TRBV15,16,TRBJ1-2,CATSSFPTGTGGGYTF
-,-,TRBV7-2,13,TRBJ2-7,CASRKTSSYEQYF
-,-,TRBV18,15,TRBJ1-2,CASSPDRRANYGYTF
-,-,TRBV6-5,15,TRBJ1-5,CASSYSTGGGQPQHF
-,-,TRBV5-1,14,TRBJ2-3,CASSLEQVLDTQYF
-,-,TRBV4-1,13,TRBJ1-1,CASSQRVGTEAFF
-,TRBD2,TRBV9,16,TRBJ2-1,CASSVVLAGAYNEQFF
-,-,TRBV4-1,13,TRBJ1-5,CASSQDWGIPPHF
-,TRBD1,TRBV7-2,14,TRBJ1-2,CASSSRQGYYGYTF
-,TRBD1,TRBV4-3,15,TRBJ2-7,CASSFGGTGEYEQYF
-,-,TRBV14,13,TRBJ1-6,CASSHQGYSPLHF
-,TRBD1,TRBV6-4,12,TRBJ2-1,CASSDGDREQFF
-,TRBD1,TRBV18,16,TRBJ1-4,CASSQSLQGTGEKLFF
-,-,TRBV7-8,18,TRBJ2-3,CASSSRGVLSASADTQYF
-,-,TRBV7-2,15,TRBJ1-1,CASSSLWVLNTEAFF
-,-,TRBV6-5,12,TRBJ1-5,CASSRGDQPQHF
-,-,TRBV20-1,13,TRBJ1-2,CSASRGANYGYTF
-,-,TRBV5-1,14,TRBJ1-1,CASSLAGQNTEAFF
-,-,TRBV9,15,TRBJ1-2,CASSLAAREAYGYTF
-,-,TRBV19,12,TRBJ1-5,CATQEGFQPQHF
-,-,TRBV7-2,13,TRBJ1-2,CASRPGDRYGYTF
-,-,TRBV28,16,TRBJ2-3,CASNDIPTSSTDTQYF
-,TRBD1,TRBV19,20,TRBJ1-1,CASSILWAGGIRRENTEAFF